Reported below is one T cell receptor (beta chain). The antigen is not known. These data originate in a study of CD8+CD57+ T cells in acquired aplastic anemia. Overall study: Yields of DNA that came from sorted CD4+ and CD8+ cells averaged about 3 ug.

Genomic DNA templated the TCR beta VDJ and CDR3 profiling. TCRdb redid the calling of the reads with MiXCR, one entry per CDR3 protein. The data contain roughly 100,000 distinct CDR3 sequences, roughly two thirds of them singletons. Patients included in sequencing had previously demonstrated CD8+CD57+ cell expansion by flow cytometry. The CDR3 sequence is 14 residues long. V was cut by 5 bases and J by 1 base, with 11 bases left in between. Germline V CDR1 and CDR2: SEHNR, FQNEAQ (reference sequence). Overall study results and limits: The same twenty-nine CD8+ CDR3 sequences occurred in patients and in controls. No significant patient-versus-control difference appeared in CD8+ Simpson's diversity.

This TCR was sampled from a human donor with aplastic anemia. This chain connects TRBV7-9 to TRBJ1-1; D is uncertain. Material for sequencing was sorted CD4+, CD8+, or CD8+CD57+ T cells (not recorded which) from PBMCs. DNA of the CDR3: TGTGCCAGCAGCCACCACACCCGGAACACTGAAGCTTTCTTT. It specifies CASSHHTRNTEAFF.